This T cell receptor (beta chain) came from a study of response to subunit inactivated influenza vaccine. Study-wide results and caveats: New T cells are recruited in small numbers by each seasonal influenza vaccination, according to the authors' suggestion.

This clonotype was counted only a few times. Its antigen is unidentified. Via MiXCR, TCRdb re-called the RT-PCR reads, giving one row per CDR3 protein. This table has about 780,000 distinct CDR3 sequences, about a fifth appearing once. The input for sequencing was PBMCs from blood, taken 5 days after vaccination. This receptor was obtained from a man between 50 and 59 years old who received an inactivated influenza vaccine.

The CDR3 is CSARSSGKAEQFF. CDR3 bases: TGCAGTGCTAGGAGCAGCGGGAAGGCTGAGCAGTTCTTC. The gene calls are TRBV20-1 and TRBJ2-1, with 7 nucleotides matching TRBD2. The CDR3 is 13 residues long. Germline trimming cut 3 bases from V and 9 bases from J; bases unmatched to any gene: 8. CDR1 DFQATT and CDR2 SNEGSKA come from the germline V gene (reference sequence).